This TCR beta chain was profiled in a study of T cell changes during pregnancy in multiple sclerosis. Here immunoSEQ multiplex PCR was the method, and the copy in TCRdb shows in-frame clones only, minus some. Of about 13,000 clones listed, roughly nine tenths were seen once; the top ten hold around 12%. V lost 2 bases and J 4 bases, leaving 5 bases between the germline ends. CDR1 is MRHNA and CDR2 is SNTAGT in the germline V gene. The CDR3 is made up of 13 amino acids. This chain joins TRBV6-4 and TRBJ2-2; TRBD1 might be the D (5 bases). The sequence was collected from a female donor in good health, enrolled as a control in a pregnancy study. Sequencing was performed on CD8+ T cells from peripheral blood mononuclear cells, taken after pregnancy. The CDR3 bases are TGTGCCAGCAGTGACAGGGGCACCGGGGAGCTGTTTTTT. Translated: CASSDRGTGELFF.